This is a list of T cell receptor beta chains from one sample in a study of radiotherapy plus CTLA-4 blockade in lung cancer. Generated by immunoSEQ multiplex PCR, the TCRdb table keeps only in-frame clones and is missing some. This table has around 130,000 clones, over 80% appearing once. Material: peripheral blood, obtained from a patient treated with radiotherapy plus ipilimumab. Receptors were obtained from a human donor with non-small cell lung cancer that progressed on radiotherapy plus ipilimumab. CDR3s include the opening cysteine and the closing phenylalanine or tryptophan. Fields, in order: V gene, clone size, J gene, D gene, CDR3 protein, CDR3 DNA. A D gene is named only where the DNA matches it firmly. The size entry is marked missing in some rows and otherwise reads once, few, many or a size class.

TRBV5-1,NA,TRBJ1-5,NA,CASSLDGASNQPQHF,TGCGCCAGCAGCTTGGATGGGGCTAGCAATCAGCCCCAGCATTTT
TRBV6-1,NA,TRBJ2-1,TRBD2,CASSEPIAGSNEQFF,TGTGCCAGCAGTGAACCGATAGCGGGATCCAATGAGCAGTTCTTC
TRBV10-3,NA,TRBJ2-7,TRBD2,CAISSSGRGESYEQYF,TGTGCCATCAGCTCTAGCGGGAGGGGGGAGTCCTACGAGCAGTACTTC
TRBV7-3,NA,TRBJ2-6,TRBD1,CASLPGQGRSSGANVLTF,TGTGCCAGCTTACCGGGACAGGGTAGAAGCTCTGGGGCCAACGTCCTGACTTTC
TRBV13,NA,TRBJ2-2,TRBD2,CASSLGTSGATGELFF,TGTGCCAGCAGCTTAGGGACTAGCGGGGCAACCGGGGAGCTGTTTTTT
TRBV4-2,NA,TRBJ2-7,TRBD2,CASSQEPSGRYEQYF,TGTGCCAGCAGCCAAGAGCCTAGCGGACGCTACGAGCAGTACTTC
TRBV5-1,NA,TRBJ1-1,NA,CASSQGPTNTEAFF,TGCGCCAGCAGCCAAGGACCGACGAACACTGAAGCTTTCTTT
TRBV7-9,NA,TRBJ1-2,TRBD1,CASSLAVGQGGGYTF,TGTGCCAGCAGCTTAGCGGTGGGACAGGGAGGCGGCTACACCTTC
TRBV19,NA,TRBJ1-2,NA,CASSISGQVVYGYTF,TGTGCCAGTAGTATTTCGGGGCAGGTCGTCTATGGCTACACCTTC
TRBV10-2,once,TRBJ2-2,TRBD2,CASSVRGLAANTGELFF,TGCGCCAGCAGTGTGAGGGGCCTAGCGGCGAACACCGGGGAGCTGTTTTTT
TRBV4-2,once,TRBJ2-1,NA,CASRDLRISYNEQFF,TGTGCCAGCAGGGACTTGCGAATCTCCTACAATGAGCAGTTCTTC
TRBV6-1,NA,TRBJ2-5,NA,CASSVTRASEGTQYF,TGTGCCAGCAGTGTTACCCGGGCCAGTGAAGGGACCCAGTACTTC
TRBV11-3,NA,TRBJ2-1,TRBD2,CASSPRGAGGGGYNEQFF,TGTGCCAGCAGCCCCCGGGGGGCGGGAGGAGGCGGGTACAATGAGCAGTTCTTC
TRBV6-5,once,TRBJ2-7,NA,CASRSSATYEQYF,TGTGCCAGCAGGTCGAGTGCCACCTACGAGCAGTACTTC
TRBV6-6,NA,TRBJ1-4,NA,CASSYSIREKLFF,TGTGCCAGCAGTTACTCGATTAGGGAAAAACTGTTTTTT
TRBV4-1,NA,TRBJ2-5,TRBD1,CASSPGTGAGEQYF,TGCGCCAGCAGCCCCGGGACAGGGGCGGGGGAGCAGTACTTC
TRBV2,NA,TRBJ2-2,NA,CASSEAIAVTGELFF,TGTGCCAGCAGTGAAGCGATAGCTGTCACCGGGGAGCTGTTTTTT
TRBV18,NA,TRBJ2-3,TRBD2,CASSPLPAGATDTQYF,TGTGCCAGCTCACCACTTCCGGCGGGAGCCACAGATACGCAGTATTTT
TRBV27,NA,TRBJ2-5,NA,CASSSGSLGTQYF,TGTGCCAGCAGTTCCGGGTCCTTGGGAACCCAGTACTTC
TRBV5-4,NA,TRBJ2-1,TRBD2,CASSATSGNEQFF,TGTGCCAGCAGCGCAACTAGCGGCAATGAGCAGTTCTTC